A selection of T cell receptor beta chains follows, all from one sample in a study of blood T cell repertoires in COVID-19. Assay used: immunoSEQ multiplex PCR; TCRdb lists only in-frame clones, some missing. The data contain 50,000 to 65,000 clones, 88% of them singletons. Sequencing was performed on peripheral blood. These receptors came from a man aged 45-65 years with active COVID-19. Each CDR3 is given with its conserved first and last residue. D genes are given only for firm matches. Only part of the rows carry a size: once, few, many, or a class if the clone is expanded.

d_gene	v_gene	j_gene	abundance	CDR3aa	CDR3nt
NA	TRBV7-9	TRBJ1-2	NA	CASSLASRRGLGDGYTF	TGTGCCAGCAGCTTAGCCAGCCGCCGGGGTCTTGGGGATGGCTACACCTTC
TRBD1	TRBV2	TRBJ2-7	NA	CASSDPTGGVYEQYF	TGTGCCAGCAGTGACCCGACAGGGGGTGTCTACGAGCAGTACTTC
TRBD2	TRBV7-2	TRBJ2-3	NA	CASSFRGGGTDTQYF	TGTGCCAGCAGCTTTCGCGGGGGGGGAACAGATACGCAGTATTTT
TRBD1	TRBV19	TRBJ1-5	NA	CASHRGNSNQPQHF	TGTGCCAGCCACAGGGGGAATAGCAATCAGCCCCAGCATTTT
TRBD2	TRBV18	TRBJ2-7	NA	CASSPAGGVIYEQYF	TGTGCCAGCTCACCGGCCGGGGGGGTGATTTACGAGCAGTACTTC
TRBD1	TRBV5-1	TRBJ1-1	NA	CASSARQGNTEAFF	TGCGCCAGCAGCGCCCGACAGGGGAACACTGAAGCTTTCTTT
NA	TRBV5-1	TRBJ1-1	NA	CASSLGGYSGVRTEAFF	TGCGCCAGCAGCTTGGGAGGGTACTCGGGGGTGAGGACTGAAGCTTTCTTT
NA	TRBV14	TRBJ2-1	NA	CASSQDLNGVQFF	TGTGCCAGCAGCCAAGATCTTAACGGGGTGCAGTTCTTC
NA	TRBV5-1	TRBJ2-7	NA	CASRDGGGGYEQYF	TGCGCCAGCAGGGATGGTGGGGGCGGCTACGAGCAGTACTTC
NA	TRBV20-1	TRBJ2-5	NA	CSAGSQETQYF	TGCAGTGCAGGGAGTCAAGAGACCCAGTACTTC
TRBD2	TRBV2	TRBJ2-1	NA	CASSELTSGGYEQFF	TGTGCCAGCAGTGAATTGACTAGCGGGGGGTATGAGCAGTTCTTC
NA	TRBV27	TRBJ1-3	NA	CATSPTMMTGNTIYF	TGTGCCACCTCGCCGACAATGATGACTGGAAACACCATATATTTT
NA	TRBV23-1	TRBJ2-6	NA	CASRFLCSGANVLTF	TGCGCCAGCAGATTTTTATGCTCTGGGGCCAACGTCCTGACTTTC
NA	TRBV2	TRBJ2-7	NA	CASILPLYYEQYF	TGTGCCAGCATACTCCCTCTCTACTACGAGCAGTACTTC
NA	TRBV11-2	TRBJ1-2	once	CASSPISGTRIYGYTF	TGTGCCAGCAGCCCTATTTCCGGGACACGCATTTATGGCTACACCTTC
TRBD2	TRBV4-2	TRBJ2-5	once	CASSQGAGAGETQYF	TGTGCCAGCAGCCAAGGAGCGGGGGCTGGGGAGACCCAGTACTTC
NA	TRBV12-3/TRBV12-4	TRBJ2-1	NA	CASSGQYNEQFF	TGTGCCAGCAGTGGACAGTACAATGAGCAGTTCTTC
TRBD1	TRBV18	TRBJ1-1	once	CASLGTGETAEAFF	TGTGCCAGCTTAGGGACAGGGGAGACGGCTGAAGCTTTCTTT
NA	TRBV5-6	TRBJ1-1	NA	CASSLGWQGNTEAFF	TGTGCCAGCAGCTTGGGGTGGCAGGGTAACACTGAAGCTTTCTTT
NA	TRBV6-5	TRBJ1-5	NA	CASRKAQDTGSQHF	TGTGCCAGCAGAAAGGCCCAGGACACCGGTTCCCAGCATTTT
NA	TRBV18	TRBJ2-3	NA	CASSPPAGYGTQYF	TGTGCCAGCTCACCACCGGCAGGGTACGGTACGCAGTATTTT
NA	TRBV6-1	TRBJ1-2	NA	CASSERGGSDGYTF	TGTGCCAGCAGTGAACGGGGAGGGTCCGATGGCTACACCTTC
NA	TRBV9	TRBJ1-6	NA	CASSVEDRANSPLHF	TGTGCCAGCAGCGTAGAGGACAGAGCTAATTCACCCCTCCACTTT
NA	TRBV9	TRBJ2-3	NA	CASSPGVSGTQYF	TGTGCCAGCAGTCCCGGAGTAAGTGGTACGCAGTATTTT
TRBD2	TRBV5-5	TRBJ2-3	NA	CASSYVTSGATGNTQYF	TGTGCCAGCAGCTACGTTACTAGCGGGGCGACCGGGAATACGCAGTATTTT
TRBD1	TRBV2	TRBJ2-7	NA	CASTKDRVGIGEQYF	TGTGCCAGCACCAAGGACAGGGTGGGTATCGGCGAGCAGTACTTC
NA	TRBV5-5	TRBJ1-1	NA	CASSAQGVTNIEAFF	TGTGCCAGCAGCGCACAGGGTGTCACGAACATTGAAGCTTTCTTT
NA	TRBV5-4	TRBJ2-3	NA	CASSFWGEDTQYF	TGTGCCAGCAGCTTTTGGGGGGAAGATACGCAGTATTTT
NA	TRBV27	TRBJ1-2	NA	CASSLEGVFHYGYTF	TGTGCCAGCAGTTTAGAAGGGGTTTTTCACTATGGCTACACCTTC
TRBD2	TRBV9	TRBJ2-1	few	CASSVSPGGYNEQFF	TGTGCCAGCAGCGTCTCGCCGGGGGGTTACAATGAGCAGTTCTTC
NA	TRBV7-9	TRBJ1-6	NA	CASKWGDSPLHF	TGTGCCAGCAAGTGGGGGGATTCACCCCTCCACTTT
NA	TRBV6-5	TRBJ2-7	NA	CASRRHRAEQYF	TGTGCCAGCAGGAGACACAGGGCCGAGCAGTACTTC
TRBD1	TRBV25-1	TRBJ1-2	NA	CASSERDRAANYGYTF	TGTGCCAGCAGTGAAAGGGACAGGGCAGCTAACTATGGCTACACCTTC
TRBD1	TRBV19	TRBJ1-1	once	CASRALDRGNTEAFF	TGTGCCAGTAGGGCCTTGGACAGGGGGAACACTGAAGCTTTCTTT
NA	TRBV6-5	TRBJ1-4	once	CATDPDNANEKLFF	TGTGCCACCGACCCGGACAACGCTAATGAAAAACTGTTTTTT
NA	TRBV5-4	TRBJ1-6	NA	CASSLAAGVISPLHF	TGTGCCAGCAGCTTGGCCGCAGGGGTCATTTCACCCCTCCACTTT
NA	TRBV11-3	TRBJ2-1	NA	CASSFNTNEQFF	TGTGCCAGCAGCTTTAATACTAATGAGCAGTTCTTC
TRBD1	TRBV6-5	TRBJ2-4	NA	CASRDRPLPLQYF	TGTGCCAGCAGGGACAGGCCCCTACCCCTTCAGTACTTC
TRBD2	TRBV7-3	TRBJ2-7	NA	CASSVAGLGYEQYF	TGTGCCAGCAGCGTAGCGGGACTGGGCTACGAGCAGTACTTC
NA	TRBV6-5	TRBJ2-5	NA	CASSSPGGLKTQYF	TGTGCCAGCAGTTCCCCCGGAGGTTTGAAGACCCAGTACTTC
NA	TRBV2	TRBJ1-2	NA	CASNPRSALNGYTF	TGTGCCAGCAATCCGAGGTCTGCCCTCAATGGCTACACCTTC
NA	TRBV25-1	TRBJ1-4	NA	CASTPRGSTNEKLFF	TGTGCCAGCACACCACGGGGGTCAACTAATGAAAAACTGTTTTTT
NA	TRBV20-1	TRBJ1-1	once	CSAIQGNEAFF	TGCAGTGCGATCCAGGGTAATGAAGCTTTCTTT
NA	TRBV6-5	TRBJ1-2	NA	CASSYTGGTLGYTF	TGTGCCAGCAGTTACACCGGGGGGACCCTAGGCTACACCTTC
NA	TRBV6-5	TRBJ1-6	NA	CASSLQGGIDSPLHF	TGTGCCAGCAGCCTACAGGGAGGGATTGATTCACCCCTCCACTTT
TRBD1	TRBV2	TRBJ2-1	NA	CASTRGNEQFF	TGTGCCAGCACCAGGGGGAATGAGCAGTTCTTC
NA	TRBV21-1	TRBJ2-6	NA	CASSKTEDRGSGANVLTF	TGTGCCAGCAGCAAAACCGAGGACAGGGGCTCTGGGGCCAACGTCCTGACTTTC
TRBD1	TRBV5-6	TRBJ1-1	once	CASSWTGTGPTEAFF	TGTGCCAGCAGCTGGACCGGGACAGGGCCGACTGAAGCTTTCTTT
NA	TRBV10-3	TRBJ2-4	NA	CAISESGNIQYF	TGTGCCATCAGTGAGTCCGGGAACATTCAGTACTTC
TRBD2	TRBV13	TRBJ2-1	NA	CASSLGLAGGSTYNEQFF	TGTGCCAGCAGCTTAGGACTAGCGGGGGGATCGACCTACAATGAGCAGTTCTTC
NA	TRBV4-1	TRBJ1-3	NA	CASSQEITASGNTIYF	TGCGCCAGCAGCCAAGAAATAACAGCCTCTGGAAACACCATATATTTT
TRBD1	TRBV19	TRBJ2-7	NA	CATGQGLTYEQYF	TGTGCCACGGGACAGGGGCTCACCTACGAGCAGTACTTC
TRBD2	TRBV7-9	TRBJ2-7	NA	CASSFSRGVFNEQYF	TGTGCCAGCAGCTTTTCTCGGGGGGTTTTTAACGAGCAGTACTTC
NA	TRBV5-1	TRBJ1-5	NA	CASSPDSRGQPQHF	TGCGCCAGCAGCCCAGACAGTCGTGGGCAGCCCCAGCATTTT